This note documents a single T cell receptor beta chain sequence. The entry originates in a study of blood T cell repertoires in COVID-19. Methods used by the authors: Reference gene primer amplification gave estimated nucleated cell counts. TCRdb's table, derived via immunoSEQ multiplex PCR, lists solely in-frame clones and lacks some. Clone size and V and J calls were adopted from that table, with D and trimming inferred from the DNA. The sample contains under 150,000 clones, 85% to 90% of which appear only once. Sequenced sample: PBMCs or T cells enriched from blood (not recorded which). The origin of this receptor is a woman younger than 45 with acute COVID-19.

The DNA of the CDR3 is TGTGCCAGCAGCCGACTCTCGGCGGGACGAGGGGAACTGTTTTTT. Protein sequence: CASSRLSAGRGELFF. This rearrangement joins TRBV9 to TRBJ1-4, with a possible D match to TRBD1 (5 bases). There are 15 residues in the CDR3. Trimming took off 4 bases at V and 12 bases at J, with 22 bases between the two ends. Germline-derived CDR1 and CDR2 are SGDLS and YYNGEE.